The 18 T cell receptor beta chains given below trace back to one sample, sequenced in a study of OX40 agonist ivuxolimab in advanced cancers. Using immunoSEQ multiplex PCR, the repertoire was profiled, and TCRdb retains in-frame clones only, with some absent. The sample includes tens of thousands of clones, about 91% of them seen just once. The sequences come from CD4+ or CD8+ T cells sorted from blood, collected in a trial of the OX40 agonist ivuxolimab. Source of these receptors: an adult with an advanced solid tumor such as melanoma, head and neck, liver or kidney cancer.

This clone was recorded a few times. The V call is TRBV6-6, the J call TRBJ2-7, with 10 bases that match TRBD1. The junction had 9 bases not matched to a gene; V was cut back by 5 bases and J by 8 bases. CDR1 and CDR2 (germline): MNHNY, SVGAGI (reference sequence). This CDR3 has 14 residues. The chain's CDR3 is CASSTPGQGSQQYF. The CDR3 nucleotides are TGTGCCAGCAGTACCCCGGGACAGGGGTCGCAGCAGTACTTC.

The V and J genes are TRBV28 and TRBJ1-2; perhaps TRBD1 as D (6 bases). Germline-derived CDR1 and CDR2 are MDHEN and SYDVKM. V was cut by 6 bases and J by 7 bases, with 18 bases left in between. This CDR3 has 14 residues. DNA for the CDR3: TGTGCCAGCAGAATGACAGGTCAGGCGGGTGGCTACACCTTC. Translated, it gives CASRMTGQAGGYTF.

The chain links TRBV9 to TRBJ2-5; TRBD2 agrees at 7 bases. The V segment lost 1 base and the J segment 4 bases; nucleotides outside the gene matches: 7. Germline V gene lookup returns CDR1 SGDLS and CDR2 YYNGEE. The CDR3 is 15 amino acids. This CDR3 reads CASSVWGSGVETQYF. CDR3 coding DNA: TGTGCCAGCAGCGTATGGGGGAGCGGGGTAGAGACCCAGTACTTC.

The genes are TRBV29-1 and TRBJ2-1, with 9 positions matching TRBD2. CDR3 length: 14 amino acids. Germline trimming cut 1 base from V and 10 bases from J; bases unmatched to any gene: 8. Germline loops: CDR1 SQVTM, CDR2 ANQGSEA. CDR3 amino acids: CSVEVLAGNLEQFF. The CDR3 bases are TGCAGCGTTGAAGTGCTAGCGGGGAACTTGGAGCAGTTCTTC.

The CDR3 loop reads CASSGLPGYTF. In nucleotides, the CDR3 is TGTGCCAGCAGTGGACTCCCTGGCTACACCTTC. The chain recombines TRBV25-1 with TRBJ1-2; D unresolved. The CDR3 extends over 11 amino acids. V was shortened by 4 bases and J by 7 bases, with 7 bases between the two germline ends. Germline V lookup: CDR1 MGHDK, CDR2 SYGVNS.

The DNA of the CDR3 is TGTGCCAGCAGTTACTCGCGGGGGTGGAGGCGTGATGAGCAGTTCTTC. Translated, it gives CASSYSRGWRRDEQFF. This sequence joins TRBV6-6 and TRBJ2-1; TRBD2 aligns across 7 bases. Germline V gives CDR1 MNHNY, CDR2 SVGAGI (reference sequence). This CDR3 is 16 amino acids long. Germline trimming cut 0 bases from V and 8 bases from J; bases unmatched to any gene: 10.

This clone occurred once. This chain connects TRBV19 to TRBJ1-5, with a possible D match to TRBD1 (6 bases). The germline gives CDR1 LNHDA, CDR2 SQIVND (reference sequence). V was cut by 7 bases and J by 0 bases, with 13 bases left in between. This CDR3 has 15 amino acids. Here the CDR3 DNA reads TGTGCCAGTACCCCCCGGACAGATAGCAATCAGCCCCAGCATTTT. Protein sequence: CASTPRTDSNQPQHF.

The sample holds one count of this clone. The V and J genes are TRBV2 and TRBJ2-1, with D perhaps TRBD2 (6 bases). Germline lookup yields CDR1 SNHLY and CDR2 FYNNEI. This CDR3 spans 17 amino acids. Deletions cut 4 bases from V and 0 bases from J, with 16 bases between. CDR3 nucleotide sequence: TGTGCCAGCAGTGTTGGCCCGGGGCGGGGCTCCTACAATGAGCAGTTCTTC. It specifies CASSVGPGRGSYNEQFF.

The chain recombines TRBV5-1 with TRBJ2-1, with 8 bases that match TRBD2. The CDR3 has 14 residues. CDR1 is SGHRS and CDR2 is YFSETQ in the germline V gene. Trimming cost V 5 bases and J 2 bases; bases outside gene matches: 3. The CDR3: CASREAGAYNEQFF. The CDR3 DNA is TGCGCCAGCAGAGAAGCGGGAGCCTACAATGAGCAGTTCTTC.

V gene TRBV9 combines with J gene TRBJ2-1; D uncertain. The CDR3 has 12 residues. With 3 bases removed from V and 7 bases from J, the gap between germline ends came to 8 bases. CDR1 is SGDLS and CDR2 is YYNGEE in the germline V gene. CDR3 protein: CASSASTNEQFF. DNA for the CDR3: TGTGCCAGCAGCGCTTCGACTAATGAGCAGTTCTTC.

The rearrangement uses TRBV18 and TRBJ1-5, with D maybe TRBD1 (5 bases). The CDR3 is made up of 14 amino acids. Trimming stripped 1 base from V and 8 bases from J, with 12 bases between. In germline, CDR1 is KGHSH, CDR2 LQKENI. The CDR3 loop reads CASSPQQAQEPQHF. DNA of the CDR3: TGTGCCAGCTCACCACAACAGGCCCAGGAGCCCCAGCATTTT.

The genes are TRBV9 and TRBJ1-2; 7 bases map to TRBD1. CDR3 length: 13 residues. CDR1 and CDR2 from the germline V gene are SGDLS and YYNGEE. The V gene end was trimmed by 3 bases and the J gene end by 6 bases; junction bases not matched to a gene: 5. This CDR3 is CASSARDRNGYTF. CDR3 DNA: TGTGCCAGCAGCGCCCGGGACAGAAATGGCTACACCTTC.

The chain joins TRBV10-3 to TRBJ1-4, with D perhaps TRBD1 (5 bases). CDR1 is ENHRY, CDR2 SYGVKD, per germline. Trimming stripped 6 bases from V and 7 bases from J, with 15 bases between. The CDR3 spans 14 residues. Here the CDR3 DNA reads TGTGCCATCAGGGCCGGGACCGGAGGTGAAAAACTGTTTTTT. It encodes CAIRAGTGGEKLFF.

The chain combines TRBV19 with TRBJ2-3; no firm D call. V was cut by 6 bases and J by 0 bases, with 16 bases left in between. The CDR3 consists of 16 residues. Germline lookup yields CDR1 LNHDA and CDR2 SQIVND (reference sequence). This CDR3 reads CASRAIGQVSTDTQYF. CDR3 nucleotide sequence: TGTGCCAGTAGGGCAATCGGGCAGGTTAGCACAGATACGCAGTATTTT. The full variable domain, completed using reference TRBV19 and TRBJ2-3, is DGGITQSPKYLFRKEGQNVTLSCEQNLNHDAMYWYRQDPGQGLRLIYYSQIVNDFQKGDIAEGYSVSREKKESFPLTVTSAQKNPTAFYLCASRAIGQVSTDTQYFGPGTRLTVL.

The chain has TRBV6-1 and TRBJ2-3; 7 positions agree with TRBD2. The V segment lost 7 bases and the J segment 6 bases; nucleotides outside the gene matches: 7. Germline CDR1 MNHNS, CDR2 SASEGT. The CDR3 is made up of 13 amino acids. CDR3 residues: CASMYRGGDTQYF. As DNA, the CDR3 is TGTGCCAGCATGTACCGGGGAGGGGATACGCAGTATTTT.

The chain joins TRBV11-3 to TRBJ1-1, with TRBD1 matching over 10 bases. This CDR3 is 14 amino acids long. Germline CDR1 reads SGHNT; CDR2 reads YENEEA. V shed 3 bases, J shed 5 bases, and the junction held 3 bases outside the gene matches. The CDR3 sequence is CASSLDRGSTEAFF. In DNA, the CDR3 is TGTGCCAGCAGCTTGGACAGGGGGAGTACTGAAGCTTTCTTT.

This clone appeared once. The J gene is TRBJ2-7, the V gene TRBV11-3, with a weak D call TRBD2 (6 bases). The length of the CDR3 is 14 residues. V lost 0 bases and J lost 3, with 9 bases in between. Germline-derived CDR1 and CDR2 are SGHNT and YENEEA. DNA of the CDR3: TGTGCCAGCAGCTTAGAGGCTAGCGTCTACGAGCAGTACTTC. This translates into CASSLEASVYEQYF. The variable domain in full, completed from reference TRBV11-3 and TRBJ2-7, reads EAGVVQSPRYKIIEKKQPVAFWCNPISGHNTLYWYLQNLGQGPELLIRYENEEAVDDSQLPKDRFSAERLKGVDSTLKIQPAELGDSAVYLCASSLEASVYEQYFGPGTRLTVT.

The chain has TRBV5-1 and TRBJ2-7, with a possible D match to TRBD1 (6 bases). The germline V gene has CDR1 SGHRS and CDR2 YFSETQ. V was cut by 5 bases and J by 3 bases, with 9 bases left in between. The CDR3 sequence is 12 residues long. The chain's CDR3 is CASRSDSYEQYF. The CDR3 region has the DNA TGCGCCAGCAGATCGGACAGCTACGAGCAGTACTTC.